One sample yielded the 12 T cell receptor beta chains listed below, sequenced in a study of cytomegalovirus exposure and HLA in healthy donors. In the PCR, 60 Vbeta and 13 Jbeta primers were used. The assay was immunoSEQ multiplex PCR, and TCRdb's table has in-frame clones only and misses some. The repertoire holds around 200,000 clones, with about 81% as singletons. Material for sequencing was PBMCs. These receptors were taken from a man aged 25-45 years in good health and CMV-seropositive.

The chain joins TRBV6-6 to TRBJ2-7; 7 bases align to TRBD1. The CDR3 is 15 amino acids. Germline CDR1 reads MNHNY; CDR2 reads SVGAGI (reference sequence). V lost 4 bases, J lost 0 bases, and 6 bases stayed unmatched. The CDR3 loop is CASSSLDRSSYEQYF. CDR3 in DNA: TGTGCCAGCAGTTCCCTGGACAGGAGCTCCTACGAGCAGTACTTC.

The CDR3 DNA reads TGTGCCAGCAGCGGGACCGGGACTAGCGGGACGGAGACCCAGTACTTC. It is translated as CASSGTGTSGTETQYF. The chain is built from TRBV9 and TRBJ2-5, with TRBD2 matching 13 bases. Germline V CDR1 and CDR2: SGDLS, YYNGEE. V shed 3 bases and J 5 bases; nucleotides not matched to a gene: 7. The CDR3 has 16 residues.

J is TRBJ2-3 and V is TRBV10-3; 10 bases are shared with TRBD2. Germline-derived CDR1 and CDR2 are ENHRY and SYGVKD. J lost 14 bases, V lost 3 bases, and 11 bases had no gene match. This CDR3 has 14 residues. CDR3 bases: TGTGCCATCAGTGACCAGCGGGAGGGTAAAGGTCTGTATTTT. Encoded protein: CAISDQREGKGLYF.

The chain combines TRBV7-2 with TRBJ2-3, with unresolved D. The CDR3 totals 17 residues. Germline V gene sequence: CDR1 SGHTA, CDR2 FQGNSA. V lost 2 bases and J 3 bases, leaving 18 bases between the germline ends. CDR3: CASSLLAGSLLTDTQYF. DNA of the CDR3: TGTGCCAGCAGCTTACTGGCAGGCTCCCTTTTGACAGATACGCAGTATTTT.

This rearrangement joins TRBV5-5 to TRBJ1-1, with D possibly matching TRBD1 (6 bases). This CDR3 has 13 amino acids. Trimming pared 5 bases from V and 4 bases from J, leaving 12 bases between. Germline CDR1 and CDR2: SGHKS and YYEKEE (reference sequence). Here the CDR3 DNA reads TGTGCCAGCAGGTCCAGGGGTAGCACTGAAGCTTTCTTT. Its protein is CASRSRGSTEAFF.

In its sample, this clone was seen a few times. The V gene is TRBV2, the J gene TRBJ2-7, with no clear D. The CDR3 is 13 residues long. Germline V gene lookup returns CDR1 SNHLY and CDR2 FYNNEI. V was trimmed by 1 base and J by 3 bases, leaving 7 bases between them. CDR3 residues: CASSEGSGYEQYF. The CDR3 DNA sequence: TGTGCCAGCAGTGAAGGCTCGGGCTACGAGCAGTACTTC.

This clone was counted a single time. This rearrangement joins TRBV7-9 to TRBJ1-4; D is perhaps TRBD1 (5 bases). CDR1 is SEHNR and CDR2 is FQNEAQ in the germline V gene (reference sequence). CDR3 length equals 14 residues. V lost 5 bases, J lost 4 bases, and 11 bases lay in between. The CDR3 nucleotides are TGTGCCAGCAGCCACAGGCCCCGTAATGAAAAACTGTTTTTT. This translates into CASSHRPRNEKLFF.

This clone was recorded only once. CDR3 bases: TGTGCCTGGAGTCCCGTGGGCGGCAATCAGCCCCAGCATTTT. It translates to CAWSPVGGNQPQHF. The chain carries TRBV30 and TRBJ1-5; D unclear. This CDR3 is 14 amino acids long. Germline V gives CDR1 GTSNPN, CDR2 SVGIG (reference sequence). Trimming shortened V by 2 bases and J by 2 bases, and 10 bases separated the two germline ends.

V usage is TRBV4-2 and J usage is TRBJ2-5; 7 positions agree with TRBD2. This CDR3 spans 18 amino acids. V shed 0 bases and J 3 bases; nucleotides not matched to a gene: 13. From germline, CDR1 is LGHNA and CDR2 YNFKEQ. CDR3 coding DNA: TGTGCCAGCAGCCAAGAGGGGGGAGCTAGCGGCCTTAAAGAGACCCAGTACTTC. Protein sequence: CASSQEGGASGLKETQYF.

The chain recombines TRBV19 with TRBJ1-1, with D unresolved. Trimming stripped 5 bases from V and 4 bases from J, with 8 bases between. Per the germline V gene, CDR1 is LNHDA and CDR2 is SQIVND (reference sequence). The CDR3 sequence is 12 residues long. In nucleotides, the CDR3 is TGTGCCAGTAGTGACCGGGGCACTGAAGCTTTCTTT. Translation gives CASSDRGTEAFF.

V and J are TRBV4-2 and TRBJ2-7, with 9 bases that match TRBD2. V shed 3 bases and J 1 base; nucleotides not matched to a gene: 7. Looked up from germline, CDR1 is LGHNA and CDR2 is YNFKEQ. The CDR3 runs 16 residues. CDR3 amino acids: CASSHTLAGGSYEQYF. The CDR3 DNA reads TGTGCCAGCAGCCATACACTAGCGGGTGGGTCCTACGAGCAGTACTTC.

The V gene is TRBV7-2, the J gene TRBJ2-7; 8 bases are shared with TRBD2. The CDR3 has 15 residues. Germline CDR1 SGHTA, CDR2 FQGNSA. J lost 7 bases, V lost 1 base, and 9 bases had no gene match. CDR3 region: CASSLVAGGLREQYF. For the CDR3, the DNA is TGTGCCAGCAGCTTAGTGGCGGGGGGCCTGAGGGAGCAGTACTTC.